This T cell receptor beta chain is from a study of response to subunit inactivated influenza vaccine. This CDR3 is 13 amino acids long. Trimming pared 3 bases from V and 5 bases from J, leaving 10 bases between. TCRdb reanalysed the RT-PCR reads using MiXCR and keeps one entry per CDR3 protein. The sample has about 570,000 distinct CDR3 sequences; over 9.5% are singletons. This sample comprised PBMCs from blood, obtained on the day of vaccination. This chain connects TRBV12-3 or TRBV12-4 to TRBJ2-5; D gene ambiguous. The receptor was isolated from a man aged 50 or older who received an inactivated influenza vaccine. The CDR3 nucleotides are TGTGCCAGCAGTTTTCTAGAAGTGGAGACCCAGTACTTC. The encoded protein is CASSFLEVETQYF.